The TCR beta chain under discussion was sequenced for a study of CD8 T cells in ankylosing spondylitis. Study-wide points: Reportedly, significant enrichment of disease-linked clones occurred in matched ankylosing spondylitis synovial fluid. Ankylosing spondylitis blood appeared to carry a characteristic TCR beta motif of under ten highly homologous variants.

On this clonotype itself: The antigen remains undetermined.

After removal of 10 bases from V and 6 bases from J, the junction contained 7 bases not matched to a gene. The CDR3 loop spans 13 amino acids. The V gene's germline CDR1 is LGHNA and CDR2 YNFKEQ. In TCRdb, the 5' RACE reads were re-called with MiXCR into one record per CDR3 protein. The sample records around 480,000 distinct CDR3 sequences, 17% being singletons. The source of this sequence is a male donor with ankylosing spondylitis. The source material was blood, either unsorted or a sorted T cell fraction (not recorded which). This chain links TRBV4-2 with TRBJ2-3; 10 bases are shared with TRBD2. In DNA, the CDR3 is TGTGCCATGGGCGGGGGACTAGCGGATACGCAGTATTTT. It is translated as CAMGGGLADTQYF.